The 27 T cell receptor beta chains reported below all come from one sample, sequenced in a study of CD8+ T cells in alopecia areata. The treatment here: oral pan-JAK inhibitor, 5-10 mg twice daily. It was cDNA, reverse transcribed from extracted RNA, that served as the sequencing template. Sequencing used immunoSEQ multiplex PCR; TCRdb keeps in-frame clones, though not all of them. Among 110,000 to 150,000 clones, 65% to 90% were seen once, and the ten largest hold around a quarter. The sample in question was CD8+ T cells sorted from blood, obtained at week 4, from a patient treated with tofacitinib. These receptors all stem from a human donor with alopecia areata.

This clone appeared a few times. The rearrangement joins TRBV7-6 to TRBJ2-3, with a weak D call TRBD2 (8 bases). V lost 6 bases and J 4 bases, leaving 17 bases between the germline ends. Looked up from germline, CDR1 is SGHVS and CDR2 is FNYEAQ. CDR3 length: 15 residues. The DNA of the CDR3 is TGTGCCAGCAGACCGGTAGCGGGGACAGCAGATACGCAGTATTTT. Translating it yields CASRPVAGTADTQYF.

This rearrangement joins TRBV27 to TRBJ2-7; 10 nucleotides agree with TRBD1. The CDR3 contains 14 residues. Germline values: CDR1 MNHEY, CDR2 SMNVEV (reference sequence). V was clipped by 5 bases and J by 6 bases; unmatched bases: 7. The CDR3 spells CASSPGQGMGEQYF. Written as DNA, the CDR3 is TGTGCCAGCAGTCCGGGACAGGGGATGGGCGAGCAGTACTTC.

This clone was counted once. V gene TRBV27 combines with J gene TRBJ2-3, with no clear D. The CDR3 runs 11 residues. V dropped 6 bases and J dropped 2 bases, with 3 bases sitting between them. CDR1 and CDR2 (germline): MNHEY, SMNVEV (reference sequence). CDR3 DNA sequence: TGTGCCAGCAGCAACACAGATACGCAGTATTTT. It translates to CASSNTDTQYF.

This rearrangement joins TRBV27 to TRBJ2-5; 9 nucleotides line up with TRBD1. The last part of the DNA fits TRBJ2-7 better; the J call may be wrong. The CDR3 has 15 residues. In germline, CDR1 is MNHEY, CDR2 SMNVEV (reference sequence). The DNA of the CDR3 is TGTGCCAGCAGTTTCCGGACAGGGGAGCTTTACGAGCAGTACTTC. The encoded protein is CASSFRTGELYEQYF.

In regard to this clone: The junction shows a germline mismatch at one end, possibly a read error. The chain couples TRBV7-7 to TRBJ2-7, with a weak D call TRBD1 (7 bases). The CDR3 totals 12 residues. CDR1 and CDR2 (germline): SSHAT, FNYEAQ (reference sequence). CDR3 sequence: CASSGQGGEQYF. The CDR3 DNA sequence: TGTGCTAGCAGCGGGCAGGGGGGCGAGCAGTACTTC.

The chain links TRBV6-5 to TRBJ1-1; D may be TRBD1 (6 bases). Germline CDR1 and CDR2: MNHEY and SVGAGI. The CDR3 totals 13 residues. V was clipped by 6 bases and J by 5 bases, with 13 bases between them. Here the CDR3 DNA reads TGTGCCAGCAGGATAACAGGGCTGACTGAAGCTTTCTTT. It encodes CASRITGLTEAFF.

This clone was found a few times. V and J are TRBV5-1 and TRBJ1-5; TRBD1 might be the D (6 bases). The CDR3 is 14 residues long. V dropped 0 bases and J dropped 7 bases, with 11 bases sitting between them. Germline CDR1 is SGHRS and CDR2 is YFSETQ. CDR3 coding DNA: TGCGCCAGCAGCTTGGACAGGGTATTCCAGCCCCAGCATTTT. It yields the protein CASSLDRVFQPQHF.

This clone was counted once. The rearrangement links TRBV7-8 to TRBJ1-2; D is unclear. The germline gives CDR1 SGHVS, CDR2 FQNEAQ. Trimming took 1 base from V and 8 from J, leaving 11 bases between them. CDR3 length equals 13 residues. CDR3 nucleotides: TGTGCCAGCAGCTTAGGGGGAGCTAGGGGCTACACCTTC. Protein: CASSLGGARGYTF.

This chain joins TRBV27 and TRBJ1-5, with a tentative D call TRBD1 (5 bases). V was cut by 5 bases and J by 0 bases, with 11 bases left in between. Per germline, CDR1 MNHEY and CDR2 SMNVEV (reference sequence). This CDR3 spans 15 amino acids. The CDR3 loop is CASSQRGYSNQPQHF. The DNA of the CDR3 is TGTGCCAGCAGTCAAAGGGGTTATAGCAATCAGCCCCAGCATTTT.

This clone was recorded a few times. This rearrangement joins TRBV15 to TRBJ2-3; 7 bases fit TRBD2. V dropped 0 bases and J dropped 2; count of bases not matched to a gene: 5. This CDR3 has 16 amino acids. Germline V gene lookup returns CDR1 LNHNV and CDR2 YYDKDF (reference sequence). The CDR3 reads CATSRDLGTNTDTQYF. As DNA, the CDR3 is TGTGCCACCAGCAGAGATCTCGGGACTAACACAGATACGCAGTATTTT.

V is TRBV7-6 and J is TRBJ1-2; no definite D call. Trimming pared 5 bases from V and 5 bases from J, leaving 18 bases between. CDR1 SGHVS and CDR2 FNYEAQ come from the germline V gene. This CDR3 is built from 15 residues. In nucleotides, the CDR3 is TGTGCCAGCAGCGCAGAACCGGGATCCCATTATGGCTACACCTTC. It specifies CASSAEPGSHYGYTF.

V gene TRBV4-3 combines with J gene TRBJ2-7; 7 bases are a match to TRBD2. Per germline, CDR1 LGHNA and CDR2 YSLEER. J lost 7 bases, V lost 1 base, and 10 bases had no gene match. The CDR3 has 15 residues. The CDR3 DNA reads TGCGCCAGCAGCCAAGTCCAGCGGGGACCAAGGGAGCAGTACTTC. This translates into CASSQVQRGPREQYF.

This clone was observed a single time. The chain is built from TRBV29-1 and TRBJ2-4, with D uncertain. The V end lost 4 bases, the J end lost 1 base, and 5 bases lay between the germline ends. The germline CDR1 and CDR2 sequences are SQVTM and ANQGSEA. The CDR3 is made up of 12 amino acids. CDR3 coding DNA: TGCAGCGTTGTGACCGCCAAAAACATTCAGTACTTC. This sequence encodes CSVVTAKNIQYF. Filled out from reference TRBV29-1 and TRBJ2-4, the complete variable domain reads SAVISQKPSRDICQRGTSLTIQCQVDSQVTMMFWYRQQPGQSLTLIATANQGSEATYESGFVIDKFPISRPNLTFSTLTVSNMSPEDSSIYLCSVVTAKNIQYFGAGTRLSVL.

The chain recombines TRBV7-9 with TRBJ1-1, with TRBD1 as a possible D gene (5 bases). The CDR3 consists of 13 residues. V was clipped by 1 base and J by 7 bases, with 10 bases between them. Germline V gene lookup returns CDR1 SEHNR and CDR2 FQNEAQ (reference sequence). CDR3 nucleotides: TGTGCCAGCAGCTTAGTGTGGGGCAGTGAAGCTTTCTTT. It specifies CASSLVWGSEAFF.

This chain links TRBV5-6 with TRBJ2-7; tentatively, D is TRBD2 (5 bases). CDR1 and CDR2 (germline): SGHDT, YYEEEE. The CDR3 is 14 amino acids. V was shortened by 0 bases and J by 3 bases, with 10 bases between the two germline ends. The DNA of the CDR3 is TGTGCCAGCAGCTTGGGGGTAGAGGGCTACGAGCAGTACTTC. As protein: CASSLGVEGYEQYF.

The J gene is TRBJ2-5, the V gene TRBV7-8, with 16 positions matching TRBD2. The CDR3 loop spans 18 amino acids. Germline CDR1 SGHVS, CDR2 FQNEAQ. V was pared by 5 bases and J by 4 bases, with 10 bases of the junction left unmatched. CDR3: CASSPPGLAGGQGETQYF. In DNA, the CDR3 is TGTGCCAGCAGCCCGCCGGGACTAGCGGGGGGGCAGGGAGAGACCCAGTACTTC.

This chain connects TRBV7-6 to TRBJ2-5; perhaps TRBD1 as D (5 bases). V gave up 1 base and J gave up 6 bases, with 18 bases separating them. The CDR3 consists of 16 residues. Per germline, CDR1 SGHVS and CDR2 FNYEAQ. The CDR3 is CASSLGQGGSRKTQYF. The CDR3 nucleotides are TGTGCCAGCAGCTTAGGTCAGGGTGGATCGCGGAAGACCCAGTACTTC.

V usage is TRBV7-8 and J usage is TRBJ2-4; the D gene is possibly TRBD2 (5 bases). The germline V gene encodes CDR1 SGHVS and CDR2 FQNEAQ. V lost 5 bases, J lost 1 base, and 15 bases lay in between. The CDR3 is made up of 16 amino acids. The CDR3 sequence is CASSQTTPGAKNIQYF. CDR3 DNA: TGTGCCAGCAGCCAGACGACTCCGGGGGCCAAAAACATTCAGTACTTC.

The V gene is TRBV6-5, the J gene TRBJ2-1; D unresolved. The CDR3 runs to 13 residues. CDR1 MNHEY and CDR2 SVGAGI come from the germline V gene. With 5 bases removed from V and 3 bases from J, the gap between germline ends came to 8 bases. For the CDR3, the DNA is TGTGCCAGCAGTCCTTTATACTACAATGAGCAGTTCTTC. Translation: CASSPLYYNEQFF.

In regard to this clone: The junction shows a germline mismatch at one end, possibly a read error. This sequence joins TRBV7-7 and TRBJ2-3, with D possibly being TRBD1 or TRBD2 (6 bases each). The CDR3 has 14 residues. Per the germline V gene, CDR1 is SSHAT and CDR2 is FNYEAQ (reference sequence). The CDR3 nucleotides read TGTGCTAGCAGCGTGGGACTTGGGACAATTACGCAGTATTTT. This sequence encodes CASSVGLGTITQYF.

J is TRBJ2-7 and V is TRBV4-1; TRBD1 agrees at 7 bases. CDR3 length equals 14 residues. With V trimmed by 2 bases and J by 5 bases, 6 bases remained unmatched. Germline V CDR1 and CDR2: MGHRA, YSYEKL. CDR3 in DNA: TGCGCCAGCAGCCAAATAGACAGGGTCCACGAGCAGTACTTC. As protein: CASSQIDRVHEQYF.

The J gene is TRBJ2-3, the V gene TRBV7-2; weak D call: TRBD2 (5 bases). Trimming cost V 5 bases and J 1 base, with 25 bases left between them. The germline V gene has CDR1 SGHTA and CDR2 FQGNSA. CDR3 length: 19 residues. CDR3 in DNA: TGTGCCAGCAGCCCCGGAGCGGCTTCTCCCAGGTTGGGCACAGATACGCAGTATTTT. It translates to CASSPGAASPRLGTDTQYF.

CDR3 loop: CATSRGVSGGPQETQYF. The CDR3 nucleotides are TGTGCCACCAGCAGAGGGGTTAGCGGGGGCCCTCAAGAGACCCAGTACTTC. The rearrangement joins TRBV15 to TRBJ2-5, with TRBD2 matching over 9 bases. CDR1 LNHNV and CDR2 YYDKDF come from the germline V gene (reference sequence). The CDR3 is 17 residues long. With 1 base clipped from V and 2 bases from J, the junction kept 8 bases outside the gene matches.

The count of this clone is one. This chain uses TRBV6-5 with TRBJ2-7, with D hard to call. CDR1 and CDR2 (germline): MNHEY, SVGAGI. The CDR3 has 14 residues. V lost 0 bases and J lost 2, with 8 bases in between. CDR3 bases: TGTGCCAGCAGTTACTCTTTCTCCCCCTACGAGCAGTACTTC. Amino acids: CASSYSFSPYEQYF.

The chain links TRBV6-4 to TRBJ2-3; D gene ambiguous. V was shortened by 5 bases and J by 1 base, with 7 bases between the two germline ends. This CDR3 is built from 13 residues. CDR1 is MRHNA and CDR2 is SNTAGT in the germline V gene. Here the CDR3 reads CASSYGGTDTQYF. CDR3 bases: TGTGCCAGCAGTTACGGTGGCACAGATACGCAGTATTTT.

The chain is built from TRBV7-9 and TRBJ1-3; D not certain. The CDR3 consists of 16 residues. Germline V CDR1 and CDR2: SEHNR, FQNEAQ (reference sequence). Trimming pared 1 base from V and 0 bases from J, leaving 10 bases between. CDR3 protein: CASSLVGLSSGNTIYF. As DNA, the CDR3 is TGTGCCAGCAGCTTAGTGGGCTTAAGCTCTGGAAACACCATATATTTT. Drawing the rest from reference TRBV7-9 and TRBJ1-3, the complete variable domain is DTGVSQNPRHKITKRGQNVTFRCDPISEHNRLYWYRQTLGQGPEFLTYFQNEAQLEKSRLLSDRFSAERPKGSFSTLEIQRTEQGDSAMYLCASSLVGLSSGNTIYFGEGSWLTVV.

This rearrangement joins TRBV27 to TRBJ1-6, with unresolved D. Germline CDR1 reads MNHEY; CDR2 reads SMNVEV (reference sequence). The CDR3 runs to 17 residues. V was clipped by 2 bases and J by 0 bases, with 11 bases between them. In nucleotides, the CDR3 is TGTGCCAGCAGTTTAGTCGTCCCGAGCTCCTATAATTCACCCCTCCACTTT. It translates to CASSLVVPSSYNSPLHF.